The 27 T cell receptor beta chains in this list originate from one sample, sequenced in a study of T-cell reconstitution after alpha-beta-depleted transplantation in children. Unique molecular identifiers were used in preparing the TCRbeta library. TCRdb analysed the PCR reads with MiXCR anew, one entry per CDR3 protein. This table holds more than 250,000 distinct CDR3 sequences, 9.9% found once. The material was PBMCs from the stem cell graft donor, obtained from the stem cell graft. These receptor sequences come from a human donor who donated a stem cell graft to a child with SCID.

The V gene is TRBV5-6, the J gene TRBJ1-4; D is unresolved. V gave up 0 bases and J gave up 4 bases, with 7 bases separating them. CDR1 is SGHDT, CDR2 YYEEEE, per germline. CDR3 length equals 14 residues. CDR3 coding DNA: TGTGCCAGCAGCTTGGTTTCGGGTAATGAAAAACTGTTTTTT. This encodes CASSLVSGNEKLFF.

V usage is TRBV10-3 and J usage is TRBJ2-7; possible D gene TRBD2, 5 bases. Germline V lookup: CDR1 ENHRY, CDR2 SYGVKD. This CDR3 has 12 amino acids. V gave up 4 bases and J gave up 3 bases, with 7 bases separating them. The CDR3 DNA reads TGTGCCATCAGTGTAGGAGGCTACGAGCAGTACTTC. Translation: CAISVGGYEQYF.

CDR3 sequence reads: CASSKGHGLAGGNEQFF. The CDR3 DNA sequence: TGCGCCAGCAGTAAGGGTCATGGATTAGCGGGGGGGAATGAGCAGTTCTTC. The rearrangement joins TRBV5-1 to TRBJ2-1, with 11 bases matching TRBD2. Germline lookup yields CDR1 SGHRS and CDR2 YFSETQ. The CDR3 runs 17 residues. With 5 bases clipped from V and 7 bases from J, the junction kept 14 bases outside the gene matches.

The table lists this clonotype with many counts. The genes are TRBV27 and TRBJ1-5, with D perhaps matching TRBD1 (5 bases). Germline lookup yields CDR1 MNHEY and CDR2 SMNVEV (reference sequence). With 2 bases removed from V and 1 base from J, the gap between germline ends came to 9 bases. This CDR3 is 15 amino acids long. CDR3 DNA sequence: TGTGCCAGCAGTTTAGGGGGACCAAGCAATCAGCCCCAGCATTTT. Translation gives CASSLGGPSNQPQHF.

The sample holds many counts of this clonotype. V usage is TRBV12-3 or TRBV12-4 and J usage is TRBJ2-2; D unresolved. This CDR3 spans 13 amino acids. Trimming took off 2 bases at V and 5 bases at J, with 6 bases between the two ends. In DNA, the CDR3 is TGTGCCAGCAGTTTACGGGCAACCGGGGAGCTGTTTTTT. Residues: CASSLRATGELFF.

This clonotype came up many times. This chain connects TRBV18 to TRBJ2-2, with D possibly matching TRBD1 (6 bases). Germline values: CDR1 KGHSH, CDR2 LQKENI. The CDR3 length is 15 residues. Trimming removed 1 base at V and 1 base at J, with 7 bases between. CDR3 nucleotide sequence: TGTGCCAGCTCACCACGCAGGGGGAACACCGGGGAGCTGTTTTTT. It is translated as CASSPRRGNTGELFF.

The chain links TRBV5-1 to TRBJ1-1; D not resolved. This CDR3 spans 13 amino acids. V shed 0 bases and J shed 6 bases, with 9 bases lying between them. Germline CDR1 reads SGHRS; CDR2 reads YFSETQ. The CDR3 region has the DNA TGCGCCAGCAGCTTGGTGCGTGACTCTGAAGCTTTCTTT. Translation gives CASSLVRDSEAFF.

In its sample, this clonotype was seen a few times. CDR3: CATSRNRGQDTQYF. CDR3 in DNA: TGTGCCACCAGCAGAAACAGGGGACAGGATACGCAGTATTTT. The chain couples TRBV15 to TRBJ2-3; TRBD1 matches at 7 bases. This CDR3 region has 14 residues. Per germline, CDR1 LNHNV and CDR2 YYDKDF (reference sequence). The ends lost 2 bases at V and 6 bases at J; junction bases unmatched: 5.

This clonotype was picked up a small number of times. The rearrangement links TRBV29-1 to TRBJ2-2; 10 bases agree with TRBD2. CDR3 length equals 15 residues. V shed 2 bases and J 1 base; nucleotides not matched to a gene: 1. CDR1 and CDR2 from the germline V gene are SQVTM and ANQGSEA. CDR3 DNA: TGCAGCGTTGAACTAGCGGGGGTGAACACCGGGGAGCTGTTTTTT. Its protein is CSVELAGVNTGELFF.

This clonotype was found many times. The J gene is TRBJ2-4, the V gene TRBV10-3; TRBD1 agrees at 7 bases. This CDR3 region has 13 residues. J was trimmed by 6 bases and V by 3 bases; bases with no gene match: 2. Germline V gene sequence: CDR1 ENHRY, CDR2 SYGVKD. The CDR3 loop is CAISEGTANIQYF. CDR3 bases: TGTGCCATCAGTGAAGGGACAGCAAACATTCAGTACTTC.

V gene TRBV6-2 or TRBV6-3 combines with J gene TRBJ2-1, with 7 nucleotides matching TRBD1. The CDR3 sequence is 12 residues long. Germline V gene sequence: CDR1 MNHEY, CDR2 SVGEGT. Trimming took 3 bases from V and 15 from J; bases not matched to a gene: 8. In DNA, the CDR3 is TGTGCCAGCAGTTATCTTGGGACAGTCATGTTCTTC. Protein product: CASSYLGTVMFF.

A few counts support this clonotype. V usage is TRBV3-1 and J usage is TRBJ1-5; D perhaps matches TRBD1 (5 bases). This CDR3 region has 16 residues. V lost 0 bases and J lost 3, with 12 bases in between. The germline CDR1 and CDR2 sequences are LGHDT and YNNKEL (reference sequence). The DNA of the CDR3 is TGTGCCAGCAGCCAAGAGGCCCGGGGGGACAATCAGCCCCAGCATTTT. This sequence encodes CASSQEARGDNQPQHF.

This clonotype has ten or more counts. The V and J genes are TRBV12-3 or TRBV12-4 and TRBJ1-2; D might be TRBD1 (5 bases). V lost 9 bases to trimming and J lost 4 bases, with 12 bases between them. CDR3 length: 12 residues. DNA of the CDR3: TGTGCCAGTAGGGGTTCTCCCTATGGCTACACCTTC. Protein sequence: CASRGSPYGYTF.

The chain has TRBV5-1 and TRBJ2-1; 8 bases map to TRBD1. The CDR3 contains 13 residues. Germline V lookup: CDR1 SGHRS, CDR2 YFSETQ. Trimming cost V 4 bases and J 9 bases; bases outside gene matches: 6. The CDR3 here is CASSATGGGEQFF. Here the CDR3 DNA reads TGCGCCAGCAGCGCAACAGGGGGAGGTGAGCAGTTCTTC.

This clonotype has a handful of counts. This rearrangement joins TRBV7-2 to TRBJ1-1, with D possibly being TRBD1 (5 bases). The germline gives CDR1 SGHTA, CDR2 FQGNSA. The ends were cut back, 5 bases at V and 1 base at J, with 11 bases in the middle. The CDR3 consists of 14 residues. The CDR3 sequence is CASSTRDGNTEAFF. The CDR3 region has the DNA TGTGCCAGCAGCACCAGGGATGGGAACACTGAAGCTTTCTTT. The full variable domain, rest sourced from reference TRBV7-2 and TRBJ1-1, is GAGVSQSPSNKVTEKGKDVELRCDPISGHTALYWYRQSLGQGLEFLIYFQGNSAPDKSGLPSDRFSAERTGGSVSTLTIQRTQQEDSAVYLCASSTRDGNTEAFFGQGTRLTVV.

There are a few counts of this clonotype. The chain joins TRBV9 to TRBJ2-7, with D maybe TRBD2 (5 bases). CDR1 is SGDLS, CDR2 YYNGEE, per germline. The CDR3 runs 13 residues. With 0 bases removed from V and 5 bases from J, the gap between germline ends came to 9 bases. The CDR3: CASSVGPGNEQYF. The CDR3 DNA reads TGTGCCAGCAGCGTAGGGCCGGGAAACGAGCAGTACTTC.

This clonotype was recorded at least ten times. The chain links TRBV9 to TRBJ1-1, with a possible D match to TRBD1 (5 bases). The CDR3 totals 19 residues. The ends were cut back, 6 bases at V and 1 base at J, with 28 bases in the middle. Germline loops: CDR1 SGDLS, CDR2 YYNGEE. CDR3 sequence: CASISILERIRGTNTEAFF. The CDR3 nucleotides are TGTGCCAGCATATCGATTTTGGAGCGAATACGCGGGACGAACACTGAAGCTTTCTTT.

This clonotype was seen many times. The CDR3 loop is CAIRVLTTDTQYF. The CDR3 DNA is TGTGCCATCAGGGTGCTTACAACAGATACGCAGTATTTT. The rearrangement joins TRBV10-3 to TRBJ2-3; no reliable D call. With 6 bases removed from V and 3 bases from J, the gap between germline ends came to 10 bases. CDR1 is ENHRY, CDR2 SYGVKD, per germline. This CDR3 comprises 13 residues.

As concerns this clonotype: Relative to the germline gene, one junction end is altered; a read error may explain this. As DNA, the CDR3 is TGTGCCAGCACCCTAGAGGGCCGACAATCTTTC. Translating gives CASTLEGRQSF. The rearrangement links TRBV12-3 or TRBV12-4 to TRBJ2-7; D perhaps matches TRBD2 (5 bases). The CDR3 spans 11 residues.

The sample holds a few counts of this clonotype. CDR3: CATSRERDTQYF. CDR3 nucleotides: TGTGCCACCAGCAGAGAGAGAGATACGCAGTATTTT. The chain uses TRBV15 and TRBJ2-3; D unclear. This CDR3 has 12 amino acids. V lost 0 bases and J lost 5, with 3 bases in between. The germline V gene has CDR1 LNHNV and CDR2 YYDKDF (reference sequence).

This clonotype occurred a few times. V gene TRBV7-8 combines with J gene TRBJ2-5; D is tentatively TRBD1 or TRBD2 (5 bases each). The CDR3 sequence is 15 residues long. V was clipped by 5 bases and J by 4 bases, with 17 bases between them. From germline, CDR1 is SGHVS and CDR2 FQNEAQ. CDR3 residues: CASSLRTGQTETQYF. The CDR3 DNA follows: TGTGCCAGCAGCCTCAGGACTGGACAAACAGAGACCCAGTACTTC.

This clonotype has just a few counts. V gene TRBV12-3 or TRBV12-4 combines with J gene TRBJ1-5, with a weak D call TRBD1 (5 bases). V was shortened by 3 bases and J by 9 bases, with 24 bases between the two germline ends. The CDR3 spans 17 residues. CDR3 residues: CASSFDSTGDRQGPQHF. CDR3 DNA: TGTGCCAGCAGTTTCGATTCTACAGGAGATCGTCAAGGGCCCCAGCATTTT.

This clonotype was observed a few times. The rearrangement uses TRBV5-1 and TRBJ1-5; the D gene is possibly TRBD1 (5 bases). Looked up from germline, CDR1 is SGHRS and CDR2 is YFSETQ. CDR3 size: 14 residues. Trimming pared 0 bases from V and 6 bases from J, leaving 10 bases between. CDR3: CASSLGVGVQPQHF. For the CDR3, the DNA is TGCGCCAGCAGCTTGGGGGTGGGGGTTCAGCCCCAGCATTTT.

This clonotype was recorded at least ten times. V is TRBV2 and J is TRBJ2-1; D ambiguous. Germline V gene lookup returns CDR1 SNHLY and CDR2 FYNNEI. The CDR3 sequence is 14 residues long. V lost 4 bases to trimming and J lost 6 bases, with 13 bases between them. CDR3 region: CASSGRAASNEQFF. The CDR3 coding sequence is TGTGCCAGCAGTGGCCGAGCCGCAAGCAATGAGCAGTTCTTC.

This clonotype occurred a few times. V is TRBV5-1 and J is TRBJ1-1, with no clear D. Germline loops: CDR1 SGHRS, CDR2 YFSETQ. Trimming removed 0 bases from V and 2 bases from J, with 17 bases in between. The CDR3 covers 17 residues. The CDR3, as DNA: TGCGCCAGCAGCTTGGGGACCTGGTACCGGGGTAACACTGAAGCTTTCTTT. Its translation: CASSLGTWYRGNTEAFF.

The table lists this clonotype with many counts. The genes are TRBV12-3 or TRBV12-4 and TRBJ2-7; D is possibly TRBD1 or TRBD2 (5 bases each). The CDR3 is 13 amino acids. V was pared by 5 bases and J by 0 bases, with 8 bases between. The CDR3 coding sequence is TGTGCCAGCAGTGCCGGGACCTCCTACGAGCAGTACTTC. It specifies CASSAGTSYEQYF.

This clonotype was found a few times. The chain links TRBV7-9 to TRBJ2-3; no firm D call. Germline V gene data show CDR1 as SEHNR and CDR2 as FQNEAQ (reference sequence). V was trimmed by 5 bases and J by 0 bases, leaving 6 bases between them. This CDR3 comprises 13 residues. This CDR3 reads CASSQQSTDTQYF. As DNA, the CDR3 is TGTGCCAGCAGCCAACAGAGCACAGATACGCAGTATTTT.